Presented here are 25 T cell receptor beta chains from one specimen sequenced in a study of blood T cell repertoires in COVID-19. Clones were read by immunoSEQ multiplex PCR, and TCRdb kept only the in-frame ones, dropping some. The sample has fewer than 300,000 clones, approximately 90% seen once. Sequenced material: peripheral blood. The receptors stem from a woman between 25 and 40 years old with COVID-19, enrolled during active disease.

The chain links TRBV6-6 to TRBJ1-2; 7 bases line up with TRBD1. The V and J ends lost 2 bases and 3 bases, in that order; junction bases with no gene match: 3. The CDR3 has 14 amino acids. Germline-derived CDR1 and CDR2 are MNHNY and SVGAGI (reference sequence). This CDR3 reads CASSYRGPDYGYTF. In DNA, the CDR3 is TGTGCCAGCAGTTACAGGGGGCCCGACTATGGCTACACCTTC.

The chain is built from TRBV5-1 and TRBJ2-2; possibly TRBD1 for D (6 bases). This CDR3 region has 14 residues. The V and J ends lost 0 bases and 7 bases respectively, with 10 bases between them. Germline CDR1 reads SGHRS; CDR2 reads YFSETQ. The CDR3 DNA is TGCGCCAGCAGCTTGGGGGGGCCGGACGGGGAGCTGTTTTTT. As protein: CASSLGGPDGELFF.

The V call is TRBV19, the J call TRBJ1-3; weak D call: TRBD1 (6 bases). The V gene's germline CDR1 is LNHDA and CDR2 SQIVND (reference sequence). V lost 4 bases and J lost 0, with 13 bases in between. The CDR3 totals 16 residues. The CDR3 sequence: CASSRRTASSGNTIYF. As DNA, the CDR3 is TGTGCCAGTAGTAGAAGGACAGCAAGCTCTGGAAACACCATATATTTT.

The chain couples TRBV19 to TRBJ2-1; no clear D. This CDR3 has 12 residues. Trimming shortened V by 7 bases and J by 3 bases, and 7 bases separated the two germline ends. CDR1 is LNHDA and CDR2 is SQIVND in the germline V gene (reference sequence). CDR3 in DNA: TGTGCCAGTAAGTCCGGCTACAATGAGCAGTTCTTC. It translates to CASKSGYNEQFF.

In this sample, this clone turned up a few times. The gene calls are TRBV20-1 and TRBJ2-1, with D unclear. This CDR3 has 12 amino acids. The V and J ends lost 3 bases and 5 bases respectively, with 8 bases between them. Germline lookup yields CDR1 DFQATT and CDR2 SNEGSKA (reference sequence). CDR3 DNA: TGCAGTGCTAGTCTAGTTGACAATGAGCAGTTCTTC. The encoded protein is CSASLVDNEQFF.

This rearrangement joins TRBV6-5 to TRBJ1-5, with D tentatively TRBD1 (5 bases). Trimming cost V 5 bases and J 2 bases, with 13 bases left between them. Germline CDR1 and CDR2: MNHEY and SVGAGI. CDR3 length equals 15 residues. CDR3 DNA sequence: TGTGCCAGCAGTCAAAATTGGGGGGGCAATCAGCCCCAGCATTTT. Protein product: CASSQNWGGNQPQHF.

The rearrangement joins TRBV29-1 to TRBJ1-1, with D possibly being TRBD1 (5 bases). Trimming left V 4 bases short and J 1 base short, with 7 bases between. CDR1 is SQVTM, CDR2 ANQGSEA, per germline. The CDR3 has 12 residues. CDR3 nucleotides: TGCAGCGTTGGCGGGGCGAACACTGAAGCTTTCTTT. It is translated as CSVGGANTEAFF.

The V and J genes are TRBV16 and TRBJ1-4; 9 positions match TRBD1. The CDR3 runs 16 residues. Losses at the gene ends were 2 bases for V and 8 bases for J; bases not matched to a gene: 9. Germline CDR1 reads KGHSY; CDR2 reads FQNENV. For the CDR3, the DNA is TGTGCCAGCAGCCAAAGAGACAGGGGGAGCGGGGAAAAACTGTTTTTT. Translating gives CASSQRDRGSGEKLFF.

About this clone itself: The junction departs from germline at one end; a sequencing error may be responsible. This chain uses TRBV6-5 with TRBJ2-7, with D possibly TRBD2 on 6 matching bases. The CDR3 sequence is 15 residues long. Germline CDR1 reads MNHEY; CDR2 reads SVGAGI. The CDR3 spells CASSDSGGYVYEQYF. Written as DNA, the CDR3 is TGTGCCAGCAGTGACTCTGGGGGGTATGTCTACGAGCAGTACTTC.

The chain combines TRBV3-1 (or the pseudogene TRBV3-2) with TRBJ2-7; 11 bases line up with TRBD1. The CDR3 consists of 16 residues. The trim removed 2 bases at V and 7 bases at J, leaving 10 bases unmatched. Germline CDR1 is LGHDT and CDR2 is YNNKEL (reference sequence). The DNA of the CDR3 is TGTGCCAGCAGCCAACACCCCGGGACAGGGGGTTATGAGCAGTACTTC. Protein product: CASSQHPGTGGYEQYF.

The chain couples TRBV29-1 to TRBJ2-5; 10 bases agree with TRBD2. The germline CDR1 and CDR2 sequences are SQVTM and ANQGSEA. With 1 base clipped from V and 5 bases from J, the junction kept 10 bases outside the gene matches. The CDR3 is 16 residues long. CDR3 sequence reads: CSVEGAGGPPGETQYF. The CDR3 region has the DNA TGCAGCGTTGAAGGAGCGGGAGGGCCACCGGGGGAGACCCAGTACTTC. The full variable domain, completed using reference TRBV29-1 and TRBJ2-5, is SAVISQKPSRDICQRGTSLTIQCQVDSQVTMMFWYRQQPGQSLTLIATANQGSEATYESGFVIDKFPISRPNLTFSTLTVSNMSPEDSSIYLCSVEGAGGPPGETQYFGPGTRLLVL.

V is TRBV24-1 and J is TRBJ1-3; TRBD1 aligns across 9 bases. Unmatched junction bases numbered 4, after V lost 3 bases and J lost 2 bases. Germline V gene lookup returns CDR1 KGHDR and CDR2 SFDVKD. The CDR3 is 16 residues long. CDR3 DNA: TGTGCCACCAGTGATACGGGGACAGGGCCTGGAAACACCATATATTTT. Translated: CATSDTGTGPGNTIYF.

The chain is built from TRBV19 and TRBJ2-3; a weak D match, TRBD1 (6 bases). CDR3 length: 14 amino acids. Germline V gene sequence: CDR1 LNHDA, CDR2 SQIVND (reference sequence). V dropped 5 bases and J dropped 6 bases, with 15 bases sitting between them. This CDR3 is CASSRLQGSDTQYF. CDR3 in DNA: TGTGCCAGTAGTCGGCTACAGGGATCGGATACGCAGTATTTT.

The rearrangement links TRBV3-1 (or the pseudogene TRBV3-2) to TRBJ1-5, with unresolved D. The CDR3 length is 12 residues. Trimming took off 5 bases at V and 4 bases at J, with 6 bases between the two ends. The germline V gene has CDR1 LGHDT and CDR2 YNNKEL (reference sequence). CDR3 sequence (DNA): TGTGCCAGCAGCTTGGAGAATCAGCCCCAGCATTTT. This sequence encodes CASSLENQPQHF.

The gene calls are TRBV5-1 and TRBJ2-5; D possibly corresponds to TRBD1 (5 bases). Trimming pared 0 bases from V and 1 base from J, leaving 10 bases between. This CDR3 comprises 15 residues. Germline CDR1 reads SGHRS; CDR2 reads YFSETQ. CDR3 sequence (DNA): TGCGCCAGCAGCTTGGGGCAGGGATCCCAAGAGACCCAGTACTTC. Translating it yields CASSLGQGSQETQYF.

The chain links TRBV28 to TRBJ2-2; D is undetermined. The ends were cut back, 5 bases at V and 5 bases at J, with 12 bases in the middle. The V gene's germline CDR1 is MDHEN and CDR2 SYDVKM. CDR3 size: 14 residues. CDR3 coding DNA: TGTGCCAGCAGTCCCCGAACTCTGACCGGGGAGCTGTTTTTT. Encoded protein: CASSPRTLTGELFF.

V and J are TRBV2 and TRBJ1-4; D gene uncertain. The CDR3 runs 12 residues. From germline, CDR1 is SNHLY and CDR2 FYNNEI. Trimming pared 4 bases from V and 12 bases from J, leaving 12 bases between. Written as DNA, the CDR3 is TGTGCCAGCAGTGCATATGACTGGGAACTGTTTTTT. Translation: CASSAYDWELFF.

This clone was detected a few times. The J gene is TRBJ1-1, the V gene TRBV3-1 (or the pseudogene TRBV3-2); 7 positions agree with TRBD1. Looked up from germline, CDR1 is LGHDT and CDR2 is YNNKEL (reference sequence). This CDR3 comprises 13 residues. Unmatched junction bases numbered 8, after V lost 10 bases and J lost 3 bases. The CDR3 loop reads CATGQDLYTEAFF. CDR3 sequence (DNA): TGTGCCACAGGACAGGATCTTTACACTGAAGCTTTCTTT.

Only one count was recorded for this clone. V and J are TRBV7-3 and TRBJ1-6, with D maybe TRBD1 (5 bases). The CDR3 is 13 amino acids. Trimming removed 5 bases from V and 8 bases from J, with 10 bases in between. Germline V CDR1 and CDR2: SGHTA, FQGTGA. The CDR3 loop reads CASSVDIYSPLHF. CDR3 DNA: TGTGCCAGCAGCGTGGACATTTATTCACCCCTCCACTTT. The variable domain in full, with the rest retrieved from reference TRBV7-3 and TRBJ1-6, is GAGVSQTPSNKVTEKGKYVELRCDPISGHTALYWYRQSLGQGPEFLIYFQGTGAADDSGLPNDRFFAVRPEGSVSTLKIQRTERGDSAVYLCASSVDIYSPLHFGNGTRLTVT.

The V and J genes are TRBV10-2 and TRBJ1-5; the match to TRBD1 covers 7 bases. The CDR3 loop spans 14 amino acids. The ends lost 1 base at V and 7 bases at J; junction bases unmatched: 4. Per the germline V gene, CDR1 is WSHSY and CDR2 is SAAADI. CDR3 region: CASSEFGQAQPQHF. The CDR3 nucleotides are TGCGCCAGCAGTGAGTTCGGACAGGCCCAGCCCCAGCATTTT.

The rearrangement uses TRBV11-2 and TRBJ2-3; TRBD2 is a possible D gene (5 bases). Germline CDR1 and CDR2: SGHAT and FQNNGV. The V gene lost 3 bases and the J gene lost 1 base, with 11 bases spanning the gap. The CDR3 is 15 residues long. Here the CDR3 reads CASSFQRSGTDTQYF. The DNA of the CDR3 is TGTGCCAGCAGCTTTCAGCGGTCTGGCACAGATACGCAGTATTTT.

The rearrangement joins TRBV19 to TRBJ2-1, with D perhaps matching TRBD2 (6 bases). The CDR3 extends over 15 amino acids. Germline assignment: CDR1 LNHDA and CDR2 SQIVND (reference sequence). Trimming stripped 3 bases from V and 6 bases from J, with 15 bases between. The CDR3 nucleotides are TGTGCCAGTAGTATGAACGGGAGAATCGGCAATGAGCAGTTCTTC. Translation gives CASSMNGRIGNEQFF.

The CDR3 coding sequence is TGTGCCAGCAGTTACTCATCAGGAGGGGCTGGAAACACCATATATTTT. Translated: CASSYSSGGAGNTIYF. J is TRBJ1-3 and V is TRBV6-5; the D gene is possibly TRBD1 (5 bases). The germline V gene encodes CDR1 MNHEY and CDR2 SVGAGI. The V gene lost 0 bases and the J gene lost 2 bases, with 11 bases spanning the gap. This CDR3 is built from 16 residues.

V is TRBV7-9 and J is TRBJ2-5; weak D call: TRBD1 (5 bases). Trimming removed 1 base at V and 2 bases at J, with 8 bases between. This CDR3 has 14 amino acids. Germline V gene sequence: CDR1 SEHNR, CDR2 FQNEAQ (reference sequence). CDR3 bases: TGTGCCAGCAGCTTAGTAGGGGTTCAAGAGACCCAGTACTTC. Translation gives CASSLVGVQETQYF.

This rearrangement joins TRBV2 to TRBJ1-5; D unresolved. Trimming cost V 4 bases and J 3 bases, with 13 bases left between them. The CDR3 has 15 residues. Germline values: CDR1 SNHLY, CDR2 FYNNEI. The CDR3 is CASSVLQNSNQPQHF. The CDR3 nucleotides read TGTGCCAGCAGTGTCCTACAGAATTCCAATCAGCCCCAGCATTTT.